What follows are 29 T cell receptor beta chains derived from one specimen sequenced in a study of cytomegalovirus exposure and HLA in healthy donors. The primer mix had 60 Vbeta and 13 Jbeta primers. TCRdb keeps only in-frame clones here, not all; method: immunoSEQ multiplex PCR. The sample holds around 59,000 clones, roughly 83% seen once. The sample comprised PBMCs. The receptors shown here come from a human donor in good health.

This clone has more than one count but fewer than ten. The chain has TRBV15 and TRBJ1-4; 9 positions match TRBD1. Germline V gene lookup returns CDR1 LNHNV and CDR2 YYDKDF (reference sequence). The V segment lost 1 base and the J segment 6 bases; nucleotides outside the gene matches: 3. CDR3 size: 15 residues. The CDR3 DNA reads TGTGCCACCAGCAGAGCGACAGGGGGTGATGAAAAACTGTTTTTT. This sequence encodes CATSRATGGDEKLFF.

The CDR3: CASSLHRNTEAFF. CDR3 nucleotides: TGTGCCAGCAGCCTACACAGGAACACTGAAGCTTTCTTT. This chain connects TRBV7-2 to TRBJ1-1, with no clear D. This CDR3 has 13 amino acids. Trimming left V 5 bases short and J 1 base short, with 8 bases between. From germline, CDR1 is SGHTA and CDR2 FQGNSA.

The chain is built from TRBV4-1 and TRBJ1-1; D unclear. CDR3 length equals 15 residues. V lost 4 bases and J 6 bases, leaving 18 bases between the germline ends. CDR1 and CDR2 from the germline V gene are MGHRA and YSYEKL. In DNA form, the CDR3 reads TGCGCCAGCAGCCTAAATCGAGCGGCGAGGGCTGAAGCTTTCTTT. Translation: CASSLNRAARAEAFF.

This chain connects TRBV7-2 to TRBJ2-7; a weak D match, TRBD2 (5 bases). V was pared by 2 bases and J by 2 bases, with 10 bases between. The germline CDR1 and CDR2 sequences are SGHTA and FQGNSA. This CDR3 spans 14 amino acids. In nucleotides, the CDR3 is TGTGCCAGCAGCTTAAGTGAGGGCACCTACGAGCAGTACTTC. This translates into CASSLSEGTYEQYF.

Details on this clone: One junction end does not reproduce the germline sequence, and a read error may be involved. The CDR3 DNA sequence: TGTGCCCGGAGCGCAGGGGGCAAAACCGTCGAGCAGTACTTC. It yields the protein CARSAGGKTVEQYF. The chain employs TRBV30 and TRBJ2-7, with 8 bases that match TRBD1. Per the germline V gene, CDR1 is GTSNPN and CDR2 is SVGIG (reference sequence). The CDR3 extends over 14 amino acids.

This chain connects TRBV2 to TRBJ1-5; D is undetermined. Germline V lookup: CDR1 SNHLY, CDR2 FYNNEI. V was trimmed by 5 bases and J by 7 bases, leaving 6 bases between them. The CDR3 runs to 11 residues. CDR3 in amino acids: CASSLGQPQHF. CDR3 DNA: TGTGCCAGCAGTTTGGGCCAGCCCCAGCATTTT.

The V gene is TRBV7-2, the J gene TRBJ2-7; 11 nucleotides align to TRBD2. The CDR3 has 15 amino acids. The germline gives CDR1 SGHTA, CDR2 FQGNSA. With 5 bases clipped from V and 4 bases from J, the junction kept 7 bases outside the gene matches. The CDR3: CASSLSGRGGYEQYF. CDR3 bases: TGTGCCAGCAGCCTTAGCGGGAGGGGGGGATACGAGCAGTACTTC.

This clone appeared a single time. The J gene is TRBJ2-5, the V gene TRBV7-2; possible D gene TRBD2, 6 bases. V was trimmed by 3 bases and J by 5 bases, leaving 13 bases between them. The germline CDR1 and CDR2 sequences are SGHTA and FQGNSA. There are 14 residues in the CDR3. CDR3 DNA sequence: TGTGCCAGCAGCTTGAGCAGAGGAGGGGAGACCCAGTACTTC. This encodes CASSLSRGGETQYF.

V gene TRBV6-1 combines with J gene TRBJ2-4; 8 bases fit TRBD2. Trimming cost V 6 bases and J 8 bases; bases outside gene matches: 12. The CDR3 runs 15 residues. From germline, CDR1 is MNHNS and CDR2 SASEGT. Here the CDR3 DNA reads TGTGCCAGCAGCCCCGGGGGGGCGCGGTTAGACATTCAGTACTTC. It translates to CASSPGGARLDIQYF.

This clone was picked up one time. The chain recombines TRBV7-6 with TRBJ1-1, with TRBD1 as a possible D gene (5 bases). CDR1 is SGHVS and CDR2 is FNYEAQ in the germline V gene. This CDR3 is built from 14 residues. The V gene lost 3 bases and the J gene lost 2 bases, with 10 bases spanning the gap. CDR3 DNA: TGTGCCAGCAGCTTGCGACAGAGAAACACTGAAGCTTTCTTT. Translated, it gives CASSLRQRNTEAFF.

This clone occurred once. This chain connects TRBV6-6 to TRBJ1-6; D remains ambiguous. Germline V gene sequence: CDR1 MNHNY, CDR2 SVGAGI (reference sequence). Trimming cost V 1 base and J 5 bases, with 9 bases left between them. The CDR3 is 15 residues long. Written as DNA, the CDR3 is TGTGCCAGCAGTTACTACCCCCGGGATAATTCACCCCTCCACTTT. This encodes CASSYYPRDNSPLHF.

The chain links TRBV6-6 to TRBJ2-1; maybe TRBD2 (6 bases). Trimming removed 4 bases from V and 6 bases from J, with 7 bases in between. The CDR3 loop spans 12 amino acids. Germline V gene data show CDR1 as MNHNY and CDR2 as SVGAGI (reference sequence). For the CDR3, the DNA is TGTGCCAGCAGTTGGAGGGCCAATGAGCAGTTCTTC. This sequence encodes CASSWRANEQFF.

CDR3 bases: TGTGCCTGGGCGACAGGACCTAGCTACACCTTC. Its translation is CAWATGPSYTF. This rearrangement joins TRBV30 to TRBJ1-2, with D tentatively TRBD1 (6 bases). V lost 5 bases and J 9 bases, leaving 13 bases between the germline ends. The germline gives CDR1 GTSNPN, CDR2 SVGIG (reference sequence). This CDR3 spans 11 amino acids. Supplemented by reference TRBV30 and TRBJ1-2, the full variable domain reads SQTIHQWPATLVQPVGSPLSLECTVEGTSNPNLYWYRQAAGRGLQLLFYSVGIGQISSEVPQNLSASRPQDRQFILSSKKLLLSDSGFYLCAWATGPSYTFGSGTRLTVV.

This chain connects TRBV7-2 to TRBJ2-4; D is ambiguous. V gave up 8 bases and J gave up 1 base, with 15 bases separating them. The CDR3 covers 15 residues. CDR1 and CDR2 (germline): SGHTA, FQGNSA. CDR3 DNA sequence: TGTGCCAGCGAACAGATGAACTCTGCCAAAAACATTCAGTACTTC. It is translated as CASEQMNSAKNIQYF. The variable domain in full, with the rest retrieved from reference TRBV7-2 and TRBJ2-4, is GAGVSQSPSNKVTEKGKDVELRCDPISGHTALYWYRQSLGQGLEFLIYFQGNSAPDKSGLPSDRFSAERTGGSVSTLTIQRTQQEDSAVYLCASEQMNSAKNIQYFGAGTRLSVL.

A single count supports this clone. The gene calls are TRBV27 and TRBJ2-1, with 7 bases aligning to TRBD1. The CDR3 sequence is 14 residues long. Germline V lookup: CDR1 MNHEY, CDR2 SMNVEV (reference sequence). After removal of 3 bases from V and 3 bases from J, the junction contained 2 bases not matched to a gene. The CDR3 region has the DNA TGTGCCAGCAGTTTCGGGACAGACTACAATGAGCAGTTCTTC. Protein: CASSFGTDYNEQFF.

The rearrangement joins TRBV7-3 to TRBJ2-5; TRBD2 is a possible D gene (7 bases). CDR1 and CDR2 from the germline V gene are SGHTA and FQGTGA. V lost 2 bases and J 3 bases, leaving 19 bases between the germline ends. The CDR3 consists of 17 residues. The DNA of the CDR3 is TGTGCCAGCAGCTTAGAGGGGGGGTTGAGGGAGAAAGAGACCCAGTACTTC. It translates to CASSLEGGLREKETQYF.

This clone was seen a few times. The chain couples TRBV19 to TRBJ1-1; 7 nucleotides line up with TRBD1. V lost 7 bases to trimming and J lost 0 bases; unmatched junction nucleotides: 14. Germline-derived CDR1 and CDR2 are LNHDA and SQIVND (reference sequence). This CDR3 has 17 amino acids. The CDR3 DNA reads TGTGCCAGTACCACTCCGGGACAGTTGCAAATGAACACTGAAGCTTTCTTT. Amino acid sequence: CASTTPGQLQMNTEAFF.

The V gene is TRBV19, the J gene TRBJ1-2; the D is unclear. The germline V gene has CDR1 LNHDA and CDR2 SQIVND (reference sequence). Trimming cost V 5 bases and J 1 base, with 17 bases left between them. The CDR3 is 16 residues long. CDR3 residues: CASSPSFSAFNYGYTF. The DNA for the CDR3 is TGTGCCAGTAGTCCTTCCTTTAGCGCCTTTAACTATGGCTACACCTTC.

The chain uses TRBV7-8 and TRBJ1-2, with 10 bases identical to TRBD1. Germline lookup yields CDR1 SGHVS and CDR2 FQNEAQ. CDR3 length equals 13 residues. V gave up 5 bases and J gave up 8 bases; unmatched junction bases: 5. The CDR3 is CASSPDRGQGYTF. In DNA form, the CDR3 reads TGTGCCAGCAGCCCTGACAGGGGGCAGGGCTACACCTTC.

The CDR3 DNA follows: TGTGCCAGCAGCAACCCGGACAGGGCTTCACCCCTCCACTTT. Protein: CASSNPDRASPLHF. The chain joins TRBV5-4 to TRBJ1-6, with 8 bases matching TRBD1. Losses at the gene ends were 4 bases for V and 9 bases for J; bases not matched to a gene: 6. Looked up from germline, CDR1 is SGHNT and CDR2 is YYREEE (reference sequence). The CDR3 spans 14 residues. Supplemented by reference TRBV5-4 and TRBJ1-6, the full variable domain reads ETGVTQSPTHLIKTRGQQVTLRCSSQSGHNTVSWYQQALGQGPQFIFQYYREEENGRGNFPPRFSGLQFPNYSSELNVNALELDDSALYLCASSNPDRASPLHFGNGTRLTVT.

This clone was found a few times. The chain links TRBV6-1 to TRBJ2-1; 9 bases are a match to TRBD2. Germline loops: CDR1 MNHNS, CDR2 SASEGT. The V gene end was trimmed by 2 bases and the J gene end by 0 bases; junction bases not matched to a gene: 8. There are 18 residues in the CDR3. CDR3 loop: CASSEPSGALSSYNEQFF. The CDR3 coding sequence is TGTGCCAGCAGTGAACCTAGCGGGGCCCTGAGCTCCTACAATGAGCAGTTCTTC.

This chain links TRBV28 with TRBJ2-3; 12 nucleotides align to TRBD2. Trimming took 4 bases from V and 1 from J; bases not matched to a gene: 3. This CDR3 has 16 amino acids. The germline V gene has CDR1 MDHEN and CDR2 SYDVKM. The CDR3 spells CASSSTSGSGTDTQYF. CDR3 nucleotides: TGTGCCAGCAGTTCGACTAGCGGGAGTGGCACAGATACGCAGTATTTT.

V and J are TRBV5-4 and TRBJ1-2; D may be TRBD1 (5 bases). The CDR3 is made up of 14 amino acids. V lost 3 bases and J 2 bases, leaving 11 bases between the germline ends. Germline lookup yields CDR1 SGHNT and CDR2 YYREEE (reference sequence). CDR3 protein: CASSYGTVNYGYTF. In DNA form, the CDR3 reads TGTGCCAGCAGCTACGGGACTGTGAACTATGGCTACACCTTC.

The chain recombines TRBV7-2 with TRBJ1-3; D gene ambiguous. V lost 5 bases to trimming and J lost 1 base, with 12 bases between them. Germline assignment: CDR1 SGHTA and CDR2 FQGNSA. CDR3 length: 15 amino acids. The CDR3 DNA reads TGTGCCAGCAGCCCCCGTGTTGTTTCTGGAAACACCATATATTTT. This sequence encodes CASSPRVVSGNTIYF. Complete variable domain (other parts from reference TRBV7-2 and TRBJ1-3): GAGVSQSPSNKVTEKGKDVELRCDPISGHTALYWYRQSLGQGLEFLIYFQGNSAPDKSGLPSDRFSAERTGGSVSTLTIQRTQQEDSAVYLCASSPRVVSGNTIYFGEGSWLTVV.

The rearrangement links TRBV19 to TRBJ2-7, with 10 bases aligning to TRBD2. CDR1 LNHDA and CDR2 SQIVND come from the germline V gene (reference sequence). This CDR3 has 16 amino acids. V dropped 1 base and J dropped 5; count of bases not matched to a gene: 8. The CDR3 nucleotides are TGTGCCAGTAGTATAGGGGTAGCGGGAGGATTCAACGAGCAGTACTTC. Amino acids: CASSIGVAGGFNEQYF.

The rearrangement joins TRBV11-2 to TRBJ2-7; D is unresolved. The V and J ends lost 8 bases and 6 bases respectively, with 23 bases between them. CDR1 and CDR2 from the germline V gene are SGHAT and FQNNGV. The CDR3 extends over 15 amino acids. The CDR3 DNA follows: TGTGCCAGCCCCAACTACCGGCTTGAGATCGGCGAGCAGTACTTC. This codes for CASPNYRLEIGEQYF.

CDR3 amino acids: CASSQVPTGLNTEAFF. CDR3 nucleotide sequence: TGTGCCAGCAGCCAAGTCCCGACAGGCCTGAACACTGAAGCTTTCTTT. The chain has TRBV4-2 and TRBJ1-1; perhaps TRBD1 as D (6 bases). V shed 1 base and J shed 0 bases, with 12 bases lying between them. The CDR3 loop spans 16 amino acids. Germline values: CDR1 LGHNA, CDR2 YNFKEQ.

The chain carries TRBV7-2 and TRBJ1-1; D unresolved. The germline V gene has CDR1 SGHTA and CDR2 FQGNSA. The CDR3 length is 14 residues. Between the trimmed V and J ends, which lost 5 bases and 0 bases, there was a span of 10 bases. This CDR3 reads CASSPTSVNTEAFF. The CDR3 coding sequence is TGTGCCAGCAGCCCCACCTCGGTGAACACTGAAGCTTTCTTT.

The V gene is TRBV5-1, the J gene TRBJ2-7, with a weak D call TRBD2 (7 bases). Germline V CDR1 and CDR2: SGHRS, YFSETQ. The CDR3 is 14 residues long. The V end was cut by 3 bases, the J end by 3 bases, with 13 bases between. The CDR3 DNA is TGCGCCAGCAGCTGGGGGGGCCAGGACTACGAGCAGTACTTC. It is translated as CASSWGGQDYEQYF.